The 12 T cell receptor beta chains in this list originate from one sample, sequenced in a study of T cell clusters in autoimmune cytopenias. One tube held mixed TRB-A and TRB-B primer pools for touch-down PCR. TCRdb reprocessed the multiplex PCR reads, keeping one entry per CDR3 protein, no DNA. This sample contains a few thousand distinct CDR3 sequences. TRB amplification used 250 ng of peripheral blood genomic DNA. Sequenced input: peripheral blood. The source of these receptors is a human donor with an autoimmune cytopenia or autoimmune hepatitis (not recorded which).

Its frequency marks this clonotype as medium-sized. This chain connects TRBV5-1 to TRBJ1-4. This CDR3 is built from 15 residues. The germline CDR1 and CDR2 sequences are SGHRS and YFSETQ. The CDR3 reads CASSLNTVSNEKLFF.

The chain's CDR3 is CSARRDRDQPQHF. J is TRBJ1-5 and V is TRBV20-1; the D call of TRBD1 rests on TCRdb alone, since no DNA is present to check it. Germline V lookup: CDR1 DFQATT, CDR2 SNEGSKA (reference sequence). The CDR3 has 13 amino acids.

By frequency, this clonotype registers medium-sized. The chain is built from TRBV19 and TRBJ2-1; TCRdb gives TRBD1 as the D gene, but with no DNA this cannot be confirmed. The germline gives CDR1 LNHDA, CDR2 SQIVND (reference sequence). This CDR3 spans 12 amino acids. CDR3 in amino acids: CASSIGGNEQFF.

The J gene is TRBJ2-1, the V gene TRBV5-6. Germline V gene sequence: CDR1 SGHDT, CDR2 YYEEEE. The CDR3 has 13 amino acids. CDR3 amino acids: CASSPDRPDEQFF.

The V and J genes are TRBV20-1 and TRBJ1-2. Germline assignment: CDR1 DFQATT and CDR2 SNEGSKA (reference sequence). CDR3 size: 13 residues. CDR3 region: CSARGDISGGYTF.

Frequency places this clonotype as medium-sized. This chain uses TRBV12-3 or TRBV12-4 with TRBJ2-3. The CDR3 has 14 amino acids. CDR3 amino acids: CASSLDGWLDTQYF.

This clonotype is called medium-sized based on its frequency. CDR3 in amino acids: CASSLSGSEQFF. The chain links TRBV12-3 or TRBV12-4 to TRBJ2-1. The CDR3 loop spans 12 amino acids.

This chain links TRBV6-5 with TRBJ2-2. The CDR3 has 18 residues. Germline loops: CDR1 MNHEY, CDR2 SVGAGI. The CDR3 loop reads CAISVQQVSSTNTGELFF.

The rearrangement uses TRBV14 and TRBJ1-2. CDR3 length: 13 amino acids. The germline V gene has CDR1 SGHDN and CDR2 FVKESK. The CDR3 sequence: CASSLQSSVDYTF.

This chain uses TRBV6-5 with TRBJ2-3; TCRdb picks TRBD1, but there is no DNA to check that call. The CDR3 runs to 16 residues. Germline lookup yields CDR1 MNHEY and CDR2 SVGAGI. This chain's CDR3 is CASRGWAGASTDTQYF.

This clonotype is deemed medium-sized (0.01 to 0.1%) by its frequency. The chain is built from TRBV19 and TRBJ1-2; lacking DNA, the TRBD1 call made by TCRdb goes unchecked. Germline loops: CDR1 LNHDA, CDR2 SQIVND (reference sequence). The CDR3 length is 14 residues. CDR3 region: CASSLSSGVYGYTF.

J is TRBJ2-5 and V is TRBV5-6; TCRdb outputs TRBD1, but without DNA this stays unchecked. The CDR3 spans 15 residues. Germline V lookup: CDR1 SGHDT, CDR2 YYEEEE. CDR3 amino acids: CASSLGQGYQETQYF. The complete variable domain, with remaining parts taken from reference TRBV5-6 and TRBJ2-5, reads DAGVTQSPTHLIKTRGQQVTLRCSPKSGHDTVSWYQQALGQGPQFIFQYYEEEERQRGNFPDRFSGHQFPNYSSELNVNALLLGDSALYLCASSLGQGYQETQYFGPGTRLLVL.